Here is one T cell receptor (beta chain) with its context. The source of the sample is a study of blood T cell repertoires in COVID-19. Overall study: Sample material is recorded as cDNA or gDNA derived from T cells, B-cell-depleted T cells, or PBMCs.

The germline V gene encodes CDR1 SNHLY and CDR2 FYNNEI. The CDR3 consists of 15 residues. Trimming took 2 bases from V and 7 from J, leaving 14 bases between them. Original analysis: Nucleated cell counts were estimated from reference gene primer amplification. Sequencing used immunoSEQ multiplex PCR; TCRdb keeps in-frame clones, though not all of them. The V and J calls and clone size were taken over from that table, and D and trimming were inferred from the DNA. The table lists about 190,000 clones, 80% to 90% of them singletons. The sample was peripheral blood. This clonotype originated in a woman aged 70-85 years with COVID-19, enrolled during active disease. The gene calls are TRBV2 and TRBJ1-4; D may be TRBD1 (6 bases). The CDR3 is CASSESRQGFEKLFF. The CDR3 DNA follows: TGTGCCAGCAGTGAAAGCAGGCAGGGGTTTGAAAAACTGTTTTTT.